Given below is one TCR beta chain in context. Adults between about 18 and 95 years of age took part from under 25 US areas. Cohort allocation depended upon clinical history that participants reported. Here immunoSEQ multiplex PCR was the method, and the copy in TCRdb shows in-frame clones only, minus some. The sample contains about 430,000 clones, nearly 90% of which appear only once. The data derive from a study of blood T cell repertoires in COVID-19. Background on the study: Samples representing acute and convalescent COVID-19 were sourced from the United States, Italy and Spain. T cells, B-cell-depleted T cells, or PBMCs provided the cDNA or gDNA that served as material.

Germline assignment: CDR1 SGHKS and CDR2 YYEKEE (reference sequence). The ends lost 2 bases at V and 2 bases at J; junction bases unmatched: 2. This CDR3 spans 15 amino acids. The source is a woman aged 18-30 years who had been exposed to COVID-19. The sequenced material came from PBMCs or T cells enriched from blood (not recorded which). The chain recombines TRBV5-5 with TRBJ2-3; 10 bases are shared with TRBD2. CDR3 DNA sequence: TGTGCCAGCAGCTTAGGGACTAGCGCCACAGATACGCAGTATTTT. Protein: CASSLGTSATDTQYF.